This T cell receptor beta chain derives from a study of T cell repertoires in cytomegalovirus infection. TCRdb analysed the reads with MiXCR anew, one entry per CDR3 protein. The top ten hold around 2.4% of the sample, which has roughly 320,000 distinct CDR3 sequences, 8% to 10% seen once. This clonotype was counted at least ten times. V was cut by 10 bases and J by 1 base, with 14 bases left in between. The CDR3 consists of 15 residues. From germline, CDR1 is MNHEY and CDR2 SVGEGT. Sequencing input: PBMCs. The sequence came from a human donor in good health (CMV status not recorded). Some clones in this sample may be carry-over from other donors' samples. The chain recombines TRBV6-2 or TRBV6-3 with TRBJ2-6; D unclear. DNA for the CDR3: TGTGCCACCCTCCAACAGTGGTCTGGGGCCAACGTCCTGACTTTC. The encoded protein is CATLQQWSGANVLTF.